The clone carrying this T cell receptor beta chain was picked up a small number of times. The data were taken from a study of memory CD4+ T cells and cytomegalovirus serostatus. Germline CDR1 reads SNHLY; CDR2 reads FYNNEI. CDR3 length: 18 amino acids. The trim removed 1 base at V and 2 bases at J, leaving 12 bases unmatched. TCRdb's copy holds only in-frame clones and misses some; the assay was immunoSEQ multiplex PCR. Among some 46,000 clones listed, about three quarters were seen once. The sort gate was single viable CD3+CD4+CD8-CD45RO+ cells for memory CD4+ T cells. Total CD4+ T cells were enriched by CD4 positive selection.

The sample comprised memory CD4+ T cells from blood. V and J are TRBV2 and TRBJ2-7, with TRBD2 identical over 9 bases. The receptor comes from an adult in good health and CMV-seronegative. CDR3: CASSEVSGQRGAAYEQYF. In DNA form, the CDR3 reads TGTGCCAGCAGTGAAGTTAGCGGGCAGCGGGGGGCCGCCTACGAGCAGTACTTC.